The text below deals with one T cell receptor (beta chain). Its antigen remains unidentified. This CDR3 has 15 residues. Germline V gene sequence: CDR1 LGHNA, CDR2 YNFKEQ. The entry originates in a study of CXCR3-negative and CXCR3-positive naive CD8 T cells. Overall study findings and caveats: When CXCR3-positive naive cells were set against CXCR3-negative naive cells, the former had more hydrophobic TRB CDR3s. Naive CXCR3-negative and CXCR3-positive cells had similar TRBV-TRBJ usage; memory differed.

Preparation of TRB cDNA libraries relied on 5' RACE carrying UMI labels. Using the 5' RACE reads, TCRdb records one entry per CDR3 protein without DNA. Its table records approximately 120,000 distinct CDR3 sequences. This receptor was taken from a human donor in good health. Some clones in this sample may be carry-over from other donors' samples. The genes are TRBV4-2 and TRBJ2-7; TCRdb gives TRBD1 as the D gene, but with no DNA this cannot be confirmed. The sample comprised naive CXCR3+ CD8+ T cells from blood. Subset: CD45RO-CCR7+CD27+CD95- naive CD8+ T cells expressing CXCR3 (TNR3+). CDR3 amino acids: CASSQLDREPYEQYF.